The rows below give T cell receptor beta chains drawn from one sample of a study of T cells after posttransplantation cyclophosphamide. The repertoire was sequenced with immunoSEQ multiplex PCR; TCRdb's copy has only in-frame clones and lacks some. The sample has tens of thousands of clones, none seen only once. The specimen was PBMCs. The receptors were sampled from a man aged 35-49 years in good health, CMV-negative, and a related stem cell transplant donor. The CDR3 runs from the conserved cysteine through the conserved F or W. The order of the fields is clone size, V gene, J gene, D gene, CDR3 protein, CDR3 DNA. D genes are given only for firm matches. Size is stated as once, few or many counts, or a class when the clone is expanded.

many,TRBV7-8,TRBJ1-5,NA,CASSFTPDQPQHF,TGTGCCAGCAGCTTTACCCCGGATCAGCCCCAGCATTTT
many,TRBV9,TRBJ1-2,TRBD1,CASSAQPGQEYYGYTF,TGTGCCAGCAGCGCCCAACCGGGACAGGAATACTATGGCTACACCTTC
few,TRBV7-4,TRBJ1-5,NA,CTSSLVGGSRAVGQPQHF,TGTACCAGCAGCTTAGTAGGAGGGTCTCGGGCAGTGGGTCAGCCCCAGCATTTT
many,TRBV4-1,TRBJ2-5,TRBD2,CASSQDGLAGVRETQYF,TGCGCCAGCAGCCAAGATGGACTAGCGGGGGTACGAGAGACCCAGTACTTC
many,TRBV7-8,TRBJ2-1,TRBD2,CASSLSFSGSYNEQFF,TGTGCCAGCAGCCTTTCTTTTAGCGGGTCCTACAATGAGCAGTTCTTC
many,TRBV2,TRBJ2-1,TRBD2,CASSGTSGFDEQFF,TGTGCCAGCAGTGGGACTAGCGGGTTCGATGAGCAGTTCTTC
many,TRBV2,TRBJ2-2,TRBD2,CASSDGLAGEARIGELFF,TGTGCCAGCAGTGATGGCCTAGCGGGAGAGGCGAGGATAGGGGAGCTGTTTTTT
many,TRBV27,TRBJ1-2,NA,CASSPGQPNYGYTF,TGTGCCAGCAGTCCTGGACAGCCTAACTATGGCTACACCTTC
many,TRBV18,TRBJ1-1,NA,CASSPPGGDMNTEAFF,TGTGCCAGCTCACCACCGGGGGGTGATATGAACACTGAAGCTTTCTTT
many,TRBV1,TRBJ2-1,NA,CTSRVTGANNEQFF,TGCACCAGCAGAGTTACAGGGGCTAACAATGAGCAGTTCTTC
many,TRBV30,TRBJ2-1,NA,CAWIEASSYNEQFF,TGTGCCTGGATAGAGGCTAGCTCCTACAATGAGCAGTTCTTC
many,TRBV5-8,TRBJ1-1,NA,CASSSYTEAFF,TGTGCCAGCAGCTCCTACACTGAAGCTTTCTTT
many,TRBV28,TRBJ2-7,NA,CASSFREWIPRSEQYF,TGTGCCAGCAGTTTTCGGGAGTGGATCCCAAGGAGCGAGCAGTACTTC
few,TRBV6-1,TRBJ1-3,NA,CASTTPSSGNTIYF,TGTGCCAGCACGACACCAAGCTCTGGAAACACCATATATTTT
many,TRBV7-2,TRBJ2-1,NA,CASSFAASNEQFF,TGTGCCAGCAGCTTTGCGGCAAGCAATGAGCAGTTCTTC
many,TRBV19,TRBJ2-1,TRBD2,CASSGPGLVSEQFF,TGTGCCAGTAGTGGACCGGGACTAGTGAGTGAGCAGTTCTTC
many,TRBV25-1,TRBJ2-1,TRBD2,CASSWASGRPREQFF,TGTGCCAGCAGTTGGGCTAGCGGGAGGCCTCGGGAGCAGTTCTTC
many,TRBV6-1,TRBJ2-3,TRBD2,CASSDLSGRGTDTQYF,TGTGCCAGCAGTGACCTTAGCGGGAGGGGTACAGATACGCAGTATTTT
many,TRBV29-1,TRBJ1-1,TRBD1,CSIQGENTEAFF,TGCAGCATTCAGGGGGAAAACACTGAAGCTTTCTTT
many,TRBV6-6,TRBJ2-7,NA,CASSPDSSYEQYF,TGTGCCAGCAGCCCCGACTCATCCTACGAGCAGTACTTC
many,TRBV7-2,TRBJ2-7,NA,CASSRETGIEQYF,TGTGCCAGCAGCCGGGAGACAGGGATCGAGCAGTACTTC
many,TRBV5-6,TRBJ1-1,NA,CASLLGGALNTEAFF,TGTGCCAGTCTTCTCGGGGGGGCCCTGAACACTGAAGCTTTCTTT
many,TRBV6-5,TRBJ2-7,TRBD2,CASSYRTSGSYEQYF,TGTGCCAGCAGTTACAGGACTAGCGGTTCCTACGAGCAGTACTTC
many,TRBV27,TRBJ2-1,TRBD2,CASSPGLAANSYNEQFF,TGTGCCAGCAGCCCGGGACTAGCGGCCAACTCCTACAATGAGCAGTTCTTC
many,TRBV5-4,TRBJ1-3,NA,CASSLDTRNTIYF,TGTGCCAGCAGCTTAGACACCCGAAACACCATATATTTT
many,TRBV7-2,TRBJ2-7,TRBD1,CASSFSGTGEAW,TGTGCCAGCAGCTTTTCTGGGACAGGGGAGGCCTGG
many,TRBV27,TRBJ2-5,NA,CASSLDLGRETQYF,TGTGCCAGCAGCCTGGACCTGGGGAGAGAGACCCAGTACTTC
many,TRBV6-7,TRBJ2-7,TRBD2,CARRLAESYEQYF,TGTGCCAGGAGACTAGCCGAGTCCTACGAGCAGTACTTC
many,TRBV16,TRBJ1-3,NA,CASSGSLSGNTIYF,TGTGCCAGCAGTGGCAGTCTCTCTGGAAACACCATATATTTT
many,TRBV27,TRBJ2-1,TRBD1,CASSSGQGVYNEQFF,TGTGCCAGCAGTTCGGGACAGGGAGTTTACAATGAGCAGTTCTTC
many,TRBV7-2,TRBJ1-5,TRBD1,CASSLAQGGFGTQHF,TGTGCCAGCAGCCTGGCGCAGGGGGGCTTCGGGACCCAGCATTTT
many,TRBV5-4,TRBJ2-5,NA,CASSLKRIQETQYF,TGTGCCAGCAGCTTGAAGAGGATCCAAGAGACCCAGTACTTC
few,TRBV19,TRBJ2-5,TRBD2,CASRQAGEKQYF,TGTGCCAGTAGGCAAGCGGGAGAGAAGCAGTACTTC
many,TRBV6-5,TRBJ1-1,TRBD1,CASSYPDRATEAFF,TGTGCCAGCAGTTACCCAGACAGGGCCACTGAAGCTTTCTTT
many,TRBV11-2,TRBJ2-2,NA,CASSLGLGEELFF,TGTGCCAGCAGCTTAGGACTAGGGGAGGAGCTGTTTTTT
many,TRBV5-6,TRBJ2-7,TRBD2,CASSSPGLEYEQYF,TGTGCCAGCAGCTCCCCGGGACTAGAGTACGAGCAGTACTTC
many,TRBV6-6,TRBJ2-1,NA,CASSPSVAGIYREQFF,TGTGCCAGCAGCCCCTCAGTGGCCGGGATATATCGTGAGCAGTTCTTC
many,TRBV19,TRBJ2-1,TRBD2,CASSIVSGSSNEQFF,TGTGCCAGTAGTATAGTGAGCGGGAGCTCCAATGAGCAGTTCTTC
many,TRBV13,TRBJ2-2,TRBD2,CASSSSAGAGNTGELFF,TGTGCCAGCAGCTCCTCAGCGGGAGCCGGGAACACCGGGGAGCTGTTTTTT
many,TRBV15,TRBJ2-1,NA,CATSRDMPDEQFF,TGTGCCACCAGCAGAGATATGCCGGATGAGCAGTTCTTC
many,TRBV5-1,TRBJ1-4,TRBD1,CASSLEGGADEKLFF,TGCGCCAGCAGCTTGGAAGGGGGCGCGGATGAAAAACTGTTTTTT
many,TRBV29-1,TRBJ1-1,NA,CSVPRRGGRNTEAFF,TGCAGCGTTCCCAGGCGGGGAGGGCGGAACACTGAAGCTTTCTTT
many,TRBV6-5,TRBJ1-1,NA,CASSFTGNTEAFF,TGTGCCAGCAGTTTTACCGGGAACACTGAAGCTTTCTTT
many,TRBV27,TRBJ1-2,TRBD1,CASNRDRAEGYTF,TGTGCCAGCAATAGGGACAGGGCGGAAGGCTACACCTTC
many,TRBV28,TRBJ1-5,NA,CASSFWQGSNQPQHF,TGTGCCAGCAGTTTCTGGCAGGGAAGCAATCAGCCCCAGCATTTT
many,TRBV5-5,TRBJ2-7,NA,CASSPFRRAYEQYF,TGTGCCAGCAGCCCCTTCCGTCGAGCCTACGAGCAGTACTTC
many,TRBV7-9,TRBJ2-3,TRBD2,CASSLSSGMHTDTQYF,TGTGCCAGCAGCTTAAGTAGCGGGATGCACACAGATACGCAGTATTTT
many,TRBV4-1,TRBJ2-2,NA,CASSLGAGTGELFF,TGCGCCAGCAGCCTAGGGGCAGGGACCGGGGAGCTGTTTTTT
many,TRBV18,TRBJ2-7,TRBD2,CASSPAREGEQYF,TGTGCCAGCTCACCGGCGCGGGAGGGCGAGCAGTACTTC
many,TRBV5-1,TRBJ2-3,NA,CASSGDSGTDTQYF,TGCGCCAGCAGCGGCGACAGCGGCACAGATACGCAGTATTTT
many,TRBV4-3,TRBJ2-5,TRBD1,CASSQSTGGSETQYF,TGCGCCAGCAGCCAATCAACAGGGGGCAGTGAGACCCAGTACTTC
many,TRBV9,TRBJ2-1,NA,CASSDYTGSNEQFF,TGTGCCAGCAGCGACTACACGGGTTCCAATGAGCAGTTCTTC